These 10 T cell receptor beta chains share one sample of origin, sequenced in a study of OX40 agonist ivuxolimab in advanced cancers. The assay was immunoSEQ multiplex PCR, and TCRdb's table has in-frame clones only and misses some. The repertoire holds under 25,000 clones, over 75% seen once, with 25% to 30% in the top ten. Sample: CD4+ or CD8+ T cells sorted from blood, taken in a trial of the OX40 agonist ivuxolimab. These TCRs come from an adult with an advanced solid tumor such as melanoma, head and neck, liver or kidney cancer.

The CDR3 DNA is TGTGCCAGTAGCGAACGGACAGCCCTTGAAGCTTTCTTT. It is translated as CASSERTALEAFF. The V gene is TRBV19, the J gene TRBJ1-1, with D possibly matching TRBD1 (6 bases). V lost 6 bases and J 7 bases, leaving 15 bases between the germline ends. The CDR3 runs to 13 residues. CDR1 and CDR2 (germline): LNHDA, SQIVND (reference sequence). Looking up the rest from reference TRBV19 and TRBJ1-1 gives the full variable domain: DGGITQSPKYLFRKEGQNVTLSCEQNLNHDAMYWYRQDPGQGLRLIYYSQIVNDFQKGDIAEGYSVSREKKESFPLTVTSAQKNPTAFYLCASSERTALEAFFGQGTRLTVV.

The J gene is TRBJ1-3, the V gene TRBV10-3, with unresolved D. This CDR3 region has 17 residues. With 1 base removed from V and 0 bases from J, the gap between germline ends came to 13 bases. The germline V gene has CDR1 ENHRY and CDR2 SYGVKD. The CDR3 sequence: CAISEYEWALSGNTIYF. The DNA of the CDR3 is TGTGCCATCAGTGAGTACGAGTGGGCCCTCTCTGGAAACACCATATATTTT.

This clone is classed as medium-sized. V gene TRBV28 combines with J gene TRBJ1-2, with TRBD1 as a possible D gene (5 bases). From germline, CDR1 is MDHEN and CDR2 SYDVKM. V lost 6 bases and J lost 4, with 9 bases in between. The CDR3 consists of 12 residues. The CDR3 region has the DNA TGTGCCAGCAGCCGGGGCCTCTATGGCTACACCTTC. Its translation is CASSRGLYGYTF.

The V gene is TRBV28, the J gene TRBJ2-3, with D possibly TRBD2 on 7 matching bases. V lost 3 bases and J 1 base, leaving 14 bases between the germline ends. Germline CDR1 is MDHEN and CDR2 is SYDVKM. The CDR3 consists of 16 residues. The CDR3 loop is CASSLGGALGTDTQYF. DNA of the CDR3: TGTGCCAGCAGTTTGGGGGGGGCTTTAGGCACAGATACGCAGTATTTT.

This clone was detected a few times. The chain is built from TRBV12-5 and TRBJ2-1; possibly TRBD2 for D (5 bases). This CDR3 spans 15 amino acids. Germline CDR1 is LGHNT and CDR2 is FRNRAP. Trimming took off 7 bases at V and 5 bases at J, with 18 bases between the two ends. CDR3 region: CASAPSQEEHNEQFF. For the CDR3, the DNA is TGTGCTAGTGCCCCCTCGCAGGAGGAACACAATGAGCAGTTCTTC.

The rearrangement uses TRBV11-3 and TRBJ2-4; 15 nucleotides line up with TRBD2. V lost 4 bases and J lost 5; bases outside the gene matches: 9. Germline CDR1 and CDR2: SGHNT and YENEEA. CDR3 length equals 18 residues. The CDR3 DNA follows: TGTGCCAGCAGCTCCGGACTAGCGGGAGGGCCTTGGGAAAACATTCAGTACTTC. Translating it yields CASSSGLAGGPWENIQYF.

CDR3 in DNA: TGTGCCAGCAGCCCTCGGGACTACCGCTACGAGCAGTACTTC. Amino acids: CASSPRDYRYEQYF. The rearrangement uses TRBV9 and TRBJ2-7, with 7 positions matching TRBD2. Unmatched junction bases numbered 7, after V lost 4 bases and J lost 3 bases. The CDR3 runs to 14 residues. Germline V lookup: CDR1 SGDLS, CDR2 YYNGEE.

The CDR3 DNA reads TGTGCCAGCAGTGGGGGGGCATATAGTGAAAGCTCCTACGAGCAGTACTTC. Translated: CASSGGAYSESSYEQYF. This chain links TRBV6-1 with TRBJ2-7; either TRBD1 or TRBD2 may supply D (6 bases each). The CDR3 sequence is 17 residues long. Trimming removed 4 bases at V and 0 bases at J, with 19 bases between. Germline V gene sequence: CDR1 MNHNS, CDR2 SASEGT.

The sample holds one count of this clone. This chain uses TRBV2 with TRBJ2-1; TRBD2 aligns across 11 bases. With 6 bases clipped from V and 6 bases from J, the junction kept 4 bases outside the gene matches. This CDR3 has 14 residues. CDR1 is SNHLY and CDR2 is FYNNEI in the germline V gene. CDR3 nucleotides: TGTGCCAGCAGCGATAGCGGGAGGGGCAATGAGCAGTTCTTC. It yields the protein CASSDSGRGNEQFF.

This clone was seen once. This chain uses TRBV7-9 with TRBJ2-3, with D uncertain. Germline CDR1 and CDR2: SEHNR and FQNEAQ (reference sequence). The CDR3 runs 12 residues. V lost 5 bases and J lost 8, with 11 bases in between. CDR3 nucleotides: TGTGCCAGCAGCCCAGATTACCCTACGCAGTATTTT. This sequence encodes CASSPDYPTQYF.